This record concerns one T cell receptor beta chain sequence. This sample is part of a study of technical replicates of blood from several donors. Trimming removed 0 bases from V and 7 bases from J; junction bases left unmatched: 2. This CDR3 is built from 13 residues. Germline assignment: CDR1 SGDLS and CDR2 YYNGEE. Sequencing was performed with immunoSEQ multiplex PCR; in TCRdb, only in-frame clones are kept and a portion is missing. The sample has tens of thousands of clones, about nine tenths seen once. The chain uses TRBV9 and TRBJ2-7, with TRBD1 identical over 9 bases. The specimen was T cells isolated from PBMCs. This TCR was sampled from a human donor in good health. CDR3 region: CASSVGDREEQYF. The CDR3 DNA is TGTGCCAGCAGCGTAGGGGACAGGGAGGAGCAGTACTTC.